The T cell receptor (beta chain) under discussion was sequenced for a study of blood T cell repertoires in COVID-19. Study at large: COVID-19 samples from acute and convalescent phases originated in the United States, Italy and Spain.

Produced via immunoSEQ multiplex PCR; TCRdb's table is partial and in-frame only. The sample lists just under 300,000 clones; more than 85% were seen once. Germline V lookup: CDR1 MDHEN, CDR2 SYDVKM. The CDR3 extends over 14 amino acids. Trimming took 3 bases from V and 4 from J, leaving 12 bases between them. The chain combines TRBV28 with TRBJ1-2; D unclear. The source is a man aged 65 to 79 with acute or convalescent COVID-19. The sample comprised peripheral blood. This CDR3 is CASSFPPEAYGYTF. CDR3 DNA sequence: TGTGCCAGCAGTTTTCCGCCCGAGGCCTATGGCTACACCTTC.